This T cell receptor beta chain was sequenced in a study of CD4 T cells in relation to SARS-CoV-2 and coronaviruses. Background on the study: PBMCs were cultured with antigen for roughly 10 days before TCR beta sequencing.

CEF-cultured naive and memory CD4+ T cell DNA got survey-level sequencing. Data came from immunoSEQ multiplex PCR; TCRdb stores just in-frame clones and leaves some out. Of about 36,000 clones in the sample, 70% to 85% were seen once. This clone was recorded once. Its matching antigen is unknown. This CDR3 comprises 15 residues. Germline V gene data show CDR1 as MDHEN and CDR2 as SYDVKM. Losses at the gene ends were 9 bases for V and 5 bases for J; bases not matched to a gene: 9. Sorted naive or memory CD4+ cells met CEF peptides for roughly nine days. The material sequenced was memory CD4+ T cells from PBMCs, cultured in vitro. The rearrangement links TRBV28 to TRBJ2-2; 10 bases agree with TRBD2. The TCR sequence derives from an adult with COVID-19. The CDR3 coding sequence is TGTGCCAGTGCACGGACGACTAGCGGGACCGGGGAGCTGTTTTTT. Its protein is CASARTTSGTGELFF.